Shown below are 30 T cell receptor beta chains from a single sample sequenced in a study of long-term antiretroviral therapy in people with HIV. Survey level was the resolution at which the v3.0 immunoSEQ assay ran. Only in-frame clones appear in the TCRdb table, and some are missing; sequencing was by immunoSEQ multiplex PCR. The sample comprises about 31,000 clones, roughly three quarters of which are singletons, and under 4% rests with the top ten. The sequencing here drew on unsorted PBMCs, taken 1.9 years after starting antiretroviral therapy. The receptors stem from a man between 18 and 35 years old with HIV.

V gene TRBV5-1 combines with J gene TRBJ1-6; a weak D match, TRBD1 (6 bases). The germline CDR1 and CDR2 sequences are SGHRS and YFSETQ. Trimming took off 0 bases at V and 4 bases at J, with 17 bases between the two ends. This CDR3 has 18 amino acids. The DNA for the CDR3 is TGCGCCAGCAGCTTGGGTACCCCTGCAGGGGATTATAATTCACCCCTCCACTTT. Translating gives CASSLGTPAGDYNSPLHF.

V usage is TRBV19 and J usage is TRBJ1-1; 7 positions agree with TRBD1. CDR1 and CDR2 (germline): LNHDA, SQIVND (reference sequence). The J segment lost 7 bases and the V segment lost 4 bases, leaving 6 bases of the junction unmatched. CDR3 length: 13 residues. The CDR3 DNA reads as TGTGCCAGTAGTAAAGAGGGACAGCTTGAAGCTTTCTTT. Translating gives CASSKEGQLEAFF.

The CDR3 coding sequence is TGTGCCAGCAGCTCCCGGACAGTATACTCTGGAAACACCATATATTTT. This translates into CASSSRTVYSGNTIYF. The chain recombines TRBV5-6 with TRBJ1-3; perhaps TRBD1 as D (6 bases). The V gene's germline CDR1 is SGHDT and CDR2 YYEEEE. V shed 3 bases and J shed 0 bases, with 13 bases lying between them. The CDR3 consists of 16 residues.

A few counts support this clone. The chain couples TRBV2 to TRBJ2-2, with D possibly TRBD1 on 5 matching bases. The CDR3 spans 15 residues. V lost 2 bases, J lost 5 bases, and 12 bases lay in between. CDR1 SNHLY and CDR2 FYNNEI come from the germline V gene. This CDR3 is CASSETQTVTGELFF. In nucleotides, the CDR3 is TGTGCCAGCAGTGAAACGCAGACAGTTACCGGGGAGCTGTTTTTT. The whole variable domain, remainder taken from reference TRBV2 and TRBJ2-2, is EPEVTQTPSHQVTQMGQEVILRCVPISNHLYFYWYRQILGQKVEFLVSFYNNEISEKSEIFDDQFSVERPDGSNFTLKIRSTKLEDSAMYFCASSETQTVTGELFFGEGSRLTVL.

Worth noting for this clone: This sample includes further DNA sequences coding for the same CDR3. The gene calls are TRBV28 and TRBJ1-5; D is possibly TRBD1 (5 bases). With 8 bases removed from V and 1 base from J, the gap between germline ends came to 9 bases. The CDR3 loop spans 13 amino acids. CDR1 and CDR2 (germline): MDHEN, SYDVKM. The CDR3 here is CASRGASNQPQHF. DNA for the CDR3: TGTGCCAGCCGTGGGGCCAGCAATCAGCCCCAGCATTTT.

The rearrangement uses TRBV6-1 and TRBJ2-6, with D possibly TRBD1 on 6 matching bases. V lost 6 bases and J 2 bases, leaving 8 bases between the germline ends. The CDR3 is 14 amino acids. Germline CDR1 and CDR2: MNHNS and SASEGT. The DNA for the CDR3 is TGTGCCAGCAGGACAGGAACTGGGGCCAACGTCCTGACTTTC. Translated, it gives CASRTGTGANVLTF.

The chain is built from TRBV5-3 and TRBJ2-7; D not certain. TRBV5-3 is marked as an open reading frame, function uncertain. CDR3 length: 13 amino acids. CDR3 DNA: TGTGCCAGCAGCTTCGGAGTTTACGGCGAGCAGTACGTC. Protein sequence: CASSFGVYGEQYV.

A word on this clone: Other DNA sequences in the sample encode the same CDR3. Here the CDR3 reads CASSQEAGYSPLHF. The CDR3 nucleotides are TGCGCCAGCAGCCAAGAGGCCGGGTATTCACCCCTCCACTTT. V is TRBV4-1 and J is TRBJ1-6; no clear D. Per germline, CDR1 MGHRA and CDR2 YSYEKL. The V end lost 0 bases, the J end lost 8 bases, and 8 bases lay between the germline ends. The CDR3 sequence is 14 residues long.

V gene TRBV29-1 combines with J gene TRBJ1-4, with TRBD1 matching 9 bases. With V trimmed by 5 bases and J by 15 bases, 7 bases remained unmatched. Germline loops: CDR1 SQVTM, CDR2 ANQGSEA. The CDR3 runs to 11 residues. The CDR3 here is CSVISWDRVFF. CDR3 DNA: TGCAGCGTTATAAGCTGGGACAGGGTGTTTTTT.

The chain recombines TRBV18 with TRBJ1-2; 8 nucleotides line up with TRBD1. Trimming at V came to 3 bases and at J to 2 bases, leaving 11 bases not matched to a gene. The CDR3 contains 17 residues. Germline V gives CDR1 KGHSH, CDR2 LQKENI. The CDR3 loop reads CASSPRTGRPFNYGYTF. The CDR3 region has the DNA TGTGCCAGCTCACCCCGGACAGGGAGGCCCTTCAACTATGGCTACACCTTC.

This clone was observed a handful of times. V and J are TRBV6-5 and TRBJ2-7; D is undetermined. This CDR3 has 13 residues. V lost 2 bases, J lost 5 bases, and 10 bases lay in between. Germline CDR1 is MNHEY and CDR2 is SVGAGI. The CDR3 DNA sequence: TGTGCCAGCAGTTACAACTGGGCCGACGAGCAGTACTTC. As protein: CASSYNWADEQYF.

This chain joins TRBV18 and TRBJ1-1; D ambiguous. The CDR3 length is 12 residues. Germline CDR1 reads KGHSH; CDR2 reads LQKENI. V was clipped by 1 base and J by 10 bases, with 10 bases between them. The CDR3 reads CASSPQEEGAFF. The CDR3 DNA reads TGTGCCAGCTCACCACAGGAAGAAGGAGCTTTCTTT. Full variable domain (outside the CDR3, taken from reference TRBV18 and TRBJ1-1): NAGVMQNPRHLVRRRGQEARLRCSPMKGHSHVYWYRQLPEEGLKFMVYLQKENIIDESGMPKERFSAEFPKEGPSILRIQQVVRGDSAAYFCASSPQEEGAFFGQGTRLTVV.

This clone was picked up a small number of times. V usage is TRBV19 and J usage is TRBJ1-6, with D uncertain. Germline CDR1 and CDR2: LNHDA and SQIVND (reference sequence). This CDR3 is 14 amino acids long. Trimming stripped 10 bases from V and 10 bases from J, with 20 bases between. As DNA, the CDR3 is TGTGCCACCTCTATTGGGGAGGTAGACTCACCCCTCCACTTT. Encoded protein: CATSIGEVDSPLHF.

This clone showed up just a few times. V usage is TRBV10-3 and J usage is TRBJ2-3; 10 bases align to TRBD2. V lost 3 bases, J lost 4 bases, and 13 bases stayed unmatched. Germline CDR1 and CDR2: ENHRY and SYGVKD. The CDR3 extends over 18 amino acids. In nucleotides, the CDR3 is TGTGCCATCAGTGACCGCGCCCGGGCCACTAGCGGGGCAGATACGCAGTATTTT. It translates to CAISDRARATSGADTQYF.

In this sample, this clone turned up once. The gene calls are TRBV6-1 and TRBJ1-5, with TRBD1 matching 7 bases. The CDR3 has 13 amino acids. J was trimmed by 5 bases and V by 6 bases; bases with no gene match: 4. Per germline, CDR1 MNHNS and CDR2 SASEGT. The CDR3 DNA follows: TGTGCCAGCAGCAGACAGGGCGATCAGCCCCAGCATTTT. Its protein product is CASSRQGDQPQHF.

This chain joins TRBV7-3 and TRBJ2-1, with TRBD1 identical over 7 bases. The germline CDR1 and CDR2 sequences are SGHTA and FQGTGA. J lost 6 bases, V lost 0 bases, and 11 bases had no gene match. This CDR3 comprises 17 residues. The CDR3, as DNA: TGTGCCAGCAGCTTAACTCCGGGACAGTTTGCTTCCAATGAGCAGTTCTTC. The encoded protein is CASSLTPGQFASNEQFF.

This clone was found once. The chain uses TRBV5-8 and TRBJ1-5; D unclear. The V gene's germline CDR1 is SGHTS and CDR2 YDEGEE. This CDR3 contains 17 residues. V lost 2 bases, J lost 0 bases, and 15 bases lay in between. The DNA for the CDR3 is TGTGCCAGCAGCTTTATTCTGGCAGGCTATAGCAATCAGCCCCAGCATTTT. It yields the protein CASSFILAGYSNQPQHF.

This rearrangement joins TRBV28 to TRBJ2-7; D may be TRBD2 (6 bases). This CDR3 comprises 15 residues. Trimming removed 9 bases from V and 7 bases from J, with 25 bases in between. Germline V lookup: CDR1 MDHEN, CDR2 SYDVKM. CDR3 amino acids: CASCAWDSQSGEQYV. The CDR3 coding sequence is TGTGCCAGTTGTGCTTGGGACTCTCAGAGTGGGGAGCAGTACGTC.

This CDR3 is CASSDPPGTGFNQPQHF. The CDR3 nucleotides read TGTGCCAGCAGTGATCCACCCGGGACAGGTTTCAATCAGCCCCAGCATTTT. V is TRBV6-1 and J is TRBJ1-5, with 8 bases fitting TRBD1. From germline, CDR1 is MNHNS and CDR2 SASEGT. J was trimmed by 3 bases and V by 3 bases; bases with no gene match: 10. The CDR3 covers 17 residues.

The chain combines TRBV6-1 with TRBJ1-6, with D hard to call. Germline CDR1 reads MNHNS; CDR2 reads SASEGT. V gave up 6 bases and J gave up 4 bases, with 4 bases separating them. The length of the CDR3 is 12 residues. For the CDR3, the DNA is TGTGCCAGCAGAATTTATAATTCACCCCTCCACTTT. It specifies CASRIYNSPLHF.

This clone came up a few times. The genes are TRBV2 and TRBJ2-1, with 10 bases identical to TRBD2. V trimming: 4 bases; J trimming: 5 bases; junction bases outside the gene matches: 8. This CDR3 region has 16 residues. Germline V gene lookup returns CDR1 SNHLY and CDR2 FYNNEI. CDR3 DNA: TGTGCCAGCAGTGTCTGGGAACTAGCGGGAAACAATGAGCAGTTCTTC. Encoded protein: CASSVWELAGNNEQFF. Combining the CDR3 with reference TRBV2 and TRBJ2-1 gives the whole variable domain EPEVTQTPSHQVTQMGQEVILRCVPISNHLYFYWYRQILGQKVEFLVSFYNNEISEKSEIFDDQFSVERPDGSNFTLKIRSTKLEDSAMYFCASSVWELAGNNEQFFGPGTRLTVL.

The genes are TRBV6-4 and TRBJ2-1, with D possibly being TRBD1 (6 bases). Per the germline V gene, CDR1 is MRHNA and CDR2 is SNTAGT. The ends were cut back, 2 bases at V and 3 bases at J, with 11 bases in the middle. The CDR3 loop spans 15 amino acids. The CDR3 spells CASSDLRQDYNEQFF. CDR3 nucleotide sequence: TGTGCCAGCAGTGACCTCCGACAGGACTACAATGAGCAGTTCTTC.

This clone was detected only once. This chain uses TRBV7-6 with TRBJ2-2; 8 bases are a match to TRBD1. V shed 3 bases and J 4 bases; nucleotides not matched to a gene: 4. The germline V gene encodes CDR1 SGHVS and CDR2 FNYEAQ. There are 15 residues in the CDR3. CDR3 protein: CASSFGTGPTGELFF. CDR3 nucleotides: TGTGCCAGCAGCTTTGGGACAGGTCCCACCGGGGAGCTGTTTTTT.

V usage is TRBV9 and J usage is TRBJ2-7; TRBD2 aligns across 8 bases. The CDR3 is made up of 14 amino acids. Germline V gene lookup returns CDR1 SGDLS and CDR2 YYNGEE. Trimming took 1 base from V and 6 from J; bases not matched to a gene: 6. The CDR3 nucleotides read TGTGCCAGCAGCGTATCGGGAGGGGTGGGCGAGCAGTACTTC. Encoded protein: CASSVSGGVGEQYF.

The chain uses TRBV6-1 and TRBJ1-1; D remains ambiguous. The V and J ends lost 11 bases and 0 bases respectively, with 16 bases between them. Germline V lookup: CDR1 MNHNS, CDR2 SASEGT. The length of the CDR3 is 14 residues. Here the CDR3 DNA reads TGTGCCTCGGTGGAAGGGTTCATGAACACTGAAGCTTTCTTT. Residues: CASVEGFMNTEAFF.

The chain uses TRBV7-2 and TRBJ1-3; D call uncertain. Trimming took off 5 bases at V and 0 bases at J, with 11 bases between the two ends. The CDR3 is 15 residues long. Germline CDR1 SGHTA, CDR2 FQGNSA. DNA for the CDR3: TGTGCCAGCAGCCCCGGACGTAGCTCTGGAAACACCATATATTTT. This translates into CASSPGRSSGNTIYF.

The chain couples TRBV5-1 to TRBJ2-3, with D tentatively TRBD2 (6 bases). Germline V gene lookup returns CDR1 SGHRS and CDR2 YFSETQ. CDR3 length: 14 amino acids. V dropped 0 bases and J dropped 2 bases, with 7 bases sitting between them. The CDR3 region has the DNA TGCGCCAGCAGCTTGGAGGACTACACAGATACGCAGTATTTT. Translated, it gives CASSLEDYTDTQYF.

V gene TRBV2 combines with J gene TRBJ1-2; 8 bases match TRBD1. The CDR3 totals 11 residues. The V segment lost 6 bases and the J segment 6 bases; nucleotides outside the gene matches: 0. Germline CDR1 SNHLY, CDR2 FYNNEI. The CDR3 nucleotides are TGTGCCAGCAGACAGGGGGATGGCTACACCTTC. Protein product: CASRQGDGYTF.

This chain connects TRBV6-5 to TRBJ2-3, with D hard to call. The CDR3 contains 13 residues. The V gene lost 6 bases and the J gene lost 0 bases, with 7 bases spanning the gap. Germline CDR1 reads MNHEY; CDR2 reads SVGAGI. The CDR3: CASRYGSTDTQYF. The CDR3 bases are TGTGCCAGCAGGTATGGAAGCACAGATACGCAGTATTTT.

This clone turned up a few times. The chain combines TRBV11-2 with TRBJ1-2, with 7 bases that match TRBD1. Germline V CDR1 and CDR2: SGHAT, FQNNGV. Trimming removed 3 bases from V and 2 bases from J; junction bases left unmatched: 6. The CDR3 covers 15 residues. The CDR3 sequence: CASSFGGGGNYGYTF. The CDR3 nucleotides are TGTGCCAGCAGCTTTGGTGGAGGGGGCAACTATGGCTACACCTTC.